This T cell receptor beta chain emerged from a study of blood T cell repertoires in COVID-19. CDR3 length equals 16 residues. Germline loops: CDR1 MNHEY, CDR2 SVGEGT. Trimming cost V 0 bases and J 0 bases, with 11 bases left between them. In the original analysis: Estimation of nucleated cell counts relied on the amplification of reference gene primers. Clones were read by immunoSEQ multiplex PCR, and TCRdb kept only the in-frame ones, dropping some. The V and J calls and clone size are taken from that table; D and trimming were inferred from the DNA. The sample lists over 450,000 clones; approximately 88% were seen once.

Specimen: peripheral blood. This TCR was sampled from a woman between 50 and 59 years old with COVID-19, enrolled during active disease. The chain employs TRBV6-2 or TRBV6-3 and TRBJ1-1, with D uncertain. CDR3 in amino acids: CASSYSRALMNTEAFF. The CDR3 nucleotides are TGTGCCAGCAGTTACTCGAGGGCACTTATGAACACTGAAGCTTTCTTT.